The clone carrying this T cell receptor (beta chain) was seen only a few times. Other nucleotide sequences in the sample specify the same CDR3. The data were taken from a study of blood T cell repertoires in COVID-19. Study-wide context: Spain, Italy and the United States supplied samples that represented acute and convalescent COVID-19. Sources were T cells, B-cell-depleted T cells, or PBMCs; the material itself was cDNA or gDNA.

Seattle cases were enrolled at active infection and followed longitudinally. Germline values: CDR1 SGHRS, CDR2 YFSETQ. V lost 0 bases to trimming and J lost 2 bases; unmatched junction nucleotides: 1. The CDR3 spans 14 residues. As originally analysed: How many nucleated cells were present was estimated from reference gene primer amplification. Some clones are missing from TCRdb's copy, which holds only in-frame ones; the method was immunoSEQ multiplex PCR. The D gene and trimming were derived from the DNA, and the V and J assignments and clone size from that table. Of some 170,000 clones detected, 87% appear once; the ten largest clones hold around 12%.

This chain connects TRBV5-1 to TRBJ2-7, with 8 bases identical to TRBD1. The source of this sequence is a woman in her seventies with COVID-19, enrolled during active disease. Material: peripheral blood. In DNA, the CDR3 is TGCGCCAGCAGCTTGGGGACAGGGCCCTACGAGCAGTACTTC. It specifies CASSLGTGPYEQYF.